This TCR beta chain was sequenced in a study of blood T cells in healthy people across ages (dated by TCRdb to 2013 to 2016). For context, the study as a whole: In model experiments, template switching captured roughly one uniquely barcoded TCR beta cDNA molecule for every two T cells. Age-related changes in TCR beta repertoire diversity were measured in the study by deep sequencing normalized with unique cDNA molecular identifiers. Donors were grouped into four age groups: young (average 16 years), middle-aged (39), aged (roughly 67) and long-lived (around 80). To avoid experimental bias, donors of different ages were randomly spread across the sequencing lanes. Using the same blood draw, the study looked at two additional independent replicas of 1 million unique cDNA reads for two donors, one aged 18 to 29 and the other aged 80 or older.

The donors were roughly 40 Caucasian individuals from Russia, aged roughly 6 to 100 years, who were systemically healthy. Each donor gave ten milliliters of peripheral blood, drawn into EDTA-treated Vacutainer tubes. Ficoll-Paque density-gradient centrifugation was used to isolate PBMCs, with at least 6 million per sample. Total RNA, at least 6 micrograms per sample, was extracted from PBMCs with Trizol reagent. For every donor, an aliquot of PBMCs went through flow cytometry to measure the percentages of naive CD45RAhigh/CD27high T cells. Preparation of the library involved 5' RACE. The reads were generated on an Illumina HiSeq 2500. A second roughly 7 to 12 cycle PCR used a sample-barcoded 5' primer and a J-beta primer mix. A unique molecular identifier was introduced onto each TCR beta cDNA molecule by a template-switch 5' adaptor carrying 12 random nucleotides. Each sample yielded at least 2.5 million CDR3-containing paired-end reads. All of the RNA was converted into first-strand cDNA using the Mint cDNA synthesis kit, with a TRBC-specific oligonucleotide serving as the primer. After uracil-DNA glycosylase treatment, a first 18-cycle PCR used universal primers M1SS and BC2_uni_R on all cDNA. On the study's bioinformatics: For normalization, 1 million high-quality reads were randomly selected from each sample, with every read carrying a distinct molecular identifier. Instead of being binned into consensus sequences, reads that shared molecular identifiers were thrown out. MiTCR, set to a Q25 quality threshold and the strictest error-elimination algorithm, was used for CDR3 identification, clonotype clustering and error correction. A nonparametric unseen species model with Euler transformation was used to estimate a lower bound on total TCR beta diversity. TCRdb reprocessed the public reads (quality trimming at Q25 with fastp, clone calling with MiXCR) and kept in-frame beta chains. Under each unique CDR3 protein, matching rows form one entry showing the most common genes and DNA. Here the V and J calls rest on TCRdb's processing, not on the authors' analysis. A total of some 900,000 distinct CDR3 sequences appear in this sample, roughly 48% of them only once. Of the sample, around an eighth falls within the top ten clones.

The CDR3 sequence holds 14 residues, the cysteine and phenylalanine included. This entry keeps only the CDR3 DNA: 42 bases, framed from base 1. Cut back by 1 base and 0 bases, the V and J ends lie 7 bases apart. CDR1 and CDR2 are drawn from the germline V gene: LGHNA, YNFKEQ. Results the study describes overall, beyond this receptor: The long-lived group showed more naive CD4+ T cells, fewer expanded clones and increased TCR diversity than the aged group, suggesting age selection. The percentage of naive T cells measured by flow cytometry correlated strongly with observed TCR beta diversity. Observed TCR beta diversity per million T cells fell roughly linearly with age, and a significant reduction was already apparent by age around 40. Estimates of total diversity based on one million sequenced T cells were regarded as lower bounds and as underestimates. The CMV infection status of donors was not known, potentially confounding age-related changes in expanded clonotypes. Since profiling was done on bulk unsorted PBMCs, naive and antigen-experienced compartments could not be conclusively compared.

This clonotype occurred many times. It has no known antigen specificity. There are no base qualities to consult, and no much larger clone falls within one base. The specimen was blood. This clonotype originated in a man aged 30-40 years in good health. In this chain, TRBV4-2 is recombined with TRBJ2-7; no confident D gene assignment can be made. CDR3 protein: CASSQGSHSYEQYF. The DNA is as follows: TGTGCCAGCAGCCAAGGGTCCCACTCCTACGAGCAGTACTTC.